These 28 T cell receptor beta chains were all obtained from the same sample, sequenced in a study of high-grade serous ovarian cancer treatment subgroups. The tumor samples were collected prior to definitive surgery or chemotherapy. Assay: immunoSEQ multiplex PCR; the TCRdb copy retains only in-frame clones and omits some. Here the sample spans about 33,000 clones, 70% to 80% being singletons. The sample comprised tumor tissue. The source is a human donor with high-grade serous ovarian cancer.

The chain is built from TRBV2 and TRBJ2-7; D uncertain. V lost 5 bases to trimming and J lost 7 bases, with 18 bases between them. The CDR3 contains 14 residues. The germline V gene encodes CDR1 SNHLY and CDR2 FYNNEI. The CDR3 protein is CASSFRRPPSEQYF. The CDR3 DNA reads TGTGCCAGCAGTTTCAGGCGACCGCCTAGTGAGCAGTACTTC.

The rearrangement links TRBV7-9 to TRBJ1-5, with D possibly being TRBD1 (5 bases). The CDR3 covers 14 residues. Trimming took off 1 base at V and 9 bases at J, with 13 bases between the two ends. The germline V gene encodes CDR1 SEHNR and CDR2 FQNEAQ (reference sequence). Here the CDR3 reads CASSLDSGQVPQHF. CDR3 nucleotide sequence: TGTGCCAGCAGCTTAGATTCAGGGCAAGTGCCCCAGCATTTT. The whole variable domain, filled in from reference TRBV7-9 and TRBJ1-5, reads DTGVSQNPRHKITKRGQNVTFRCDPISEHNRLYWYRQTLGQGPEFLTYFQNEAQLEKSRLLSDRFSAERPKGSFSTLEIQRTEQGDSAMYLCASSLDSGQVPQHFGDGTRLSIL.

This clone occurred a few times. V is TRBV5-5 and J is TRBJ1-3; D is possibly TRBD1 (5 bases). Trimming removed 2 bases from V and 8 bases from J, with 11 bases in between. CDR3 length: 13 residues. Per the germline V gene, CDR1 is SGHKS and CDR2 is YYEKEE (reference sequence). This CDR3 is CASSFDSIDTIYF. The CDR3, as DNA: TGTGCCAGCAGCTTCGACAGTATAGACACCATATATTTT.

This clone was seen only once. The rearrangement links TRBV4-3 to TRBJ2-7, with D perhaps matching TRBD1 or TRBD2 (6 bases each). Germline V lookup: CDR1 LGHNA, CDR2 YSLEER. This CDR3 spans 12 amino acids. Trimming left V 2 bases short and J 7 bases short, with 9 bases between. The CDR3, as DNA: TGCGCCAGCAGCCAAATAGGGGGGGAGCAGTACTTC. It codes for CASSQIGGEQYF.

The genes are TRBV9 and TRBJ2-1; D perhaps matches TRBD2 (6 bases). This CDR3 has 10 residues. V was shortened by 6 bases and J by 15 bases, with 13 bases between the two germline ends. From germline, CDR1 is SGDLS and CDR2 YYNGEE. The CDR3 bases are TGTGCCAGCACTGCGGGGCACCTGTTCTTC. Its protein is CASTAGHLFF.

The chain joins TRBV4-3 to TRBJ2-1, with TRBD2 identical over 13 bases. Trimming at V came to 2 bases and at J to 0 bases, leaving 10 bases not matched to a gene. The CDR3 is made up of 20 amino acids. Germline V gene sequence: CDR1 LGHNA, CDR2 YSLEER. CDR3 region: CASSQLRVLAGGSSYNEQFF. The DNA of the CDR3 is TGCGCCAGCAGCCAACTCAGGGTACTAGCGGGAGGGAGCTCCTACAATGAGCAGTTCTTC.

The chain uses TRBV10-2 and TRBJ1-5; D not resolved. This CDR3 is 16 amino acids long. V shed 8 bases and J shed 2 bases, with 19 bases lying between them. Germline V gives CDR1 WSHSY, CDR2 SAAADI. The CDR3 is CASGEMGIDGNQPQHF. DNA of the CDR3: TGCGCCAGCGGGGAAATGGGAATCGACGGCAATCAGCCCCAGCATTTT.

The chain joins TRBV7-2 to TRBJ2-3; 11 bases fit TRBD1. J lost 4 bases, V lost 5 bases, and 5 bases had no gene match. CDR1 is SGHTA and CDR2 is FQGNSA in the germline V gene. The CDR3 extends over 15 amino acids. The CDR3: CASSPGQGAADTQYF. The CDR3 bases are TGTGCCAGCAGCCCTGGACAGGGGGCCGCAGATACGCAGTATTTT.

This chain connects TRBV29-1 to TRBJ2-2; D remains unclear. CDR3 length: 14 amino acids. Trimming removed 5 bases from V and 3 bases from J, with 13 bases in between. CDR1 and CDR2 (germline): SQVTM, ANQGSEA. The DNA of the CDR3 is TGCAGCGTTAAATTCCGGGCGGACACCGGGGAGCTGTTTTTT. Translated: CSVKFRADTGELFF.

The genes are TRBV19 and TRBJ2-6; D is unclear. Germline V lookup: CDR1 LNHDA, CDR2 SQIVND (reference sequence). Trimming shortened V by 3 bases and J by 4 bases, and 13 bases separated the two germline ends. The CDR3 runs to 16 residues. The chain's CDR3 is CASSIPRTLGANVLTF. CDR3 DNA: TGTGCCAGTAGTATCCCCAGGACGCTCGGGGCCAACGTCCTGACTTTC.

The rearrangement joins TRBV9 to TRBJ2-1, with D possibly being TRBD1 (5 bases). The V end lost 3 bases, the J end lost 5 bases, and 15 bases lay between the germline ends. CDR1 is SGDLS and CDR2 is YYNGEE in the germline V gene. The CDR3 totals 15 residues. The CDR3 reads CASSASTGANNEQFF. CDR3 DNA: TGTGCCAGCAGCGCCAGTACAGGAGCTAACAATGAGCAGTTCTTC.

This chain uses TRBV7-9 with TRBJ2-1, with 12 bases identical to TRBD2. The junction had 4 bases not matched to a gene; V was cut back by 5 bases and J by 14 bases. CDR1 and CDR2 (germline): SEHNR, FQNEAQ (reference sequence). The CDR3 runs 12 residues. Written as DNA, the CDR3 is TGTGCCAGCAGCCCGGGACTAGCGGGCAAGTTCTTC. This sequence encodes CASSPGLAGKFF.

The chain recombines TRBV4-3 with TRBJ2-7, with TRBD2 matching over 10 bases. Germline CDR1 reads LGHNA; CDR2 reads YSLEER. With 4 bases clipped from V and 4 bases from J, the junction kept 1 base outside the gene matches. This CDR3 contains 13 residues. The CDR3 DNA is TGCGCCAGCAGCCTGACTAGCGGGTACGAGCAGTACTTC. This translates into CASSLTSGYEQYF.

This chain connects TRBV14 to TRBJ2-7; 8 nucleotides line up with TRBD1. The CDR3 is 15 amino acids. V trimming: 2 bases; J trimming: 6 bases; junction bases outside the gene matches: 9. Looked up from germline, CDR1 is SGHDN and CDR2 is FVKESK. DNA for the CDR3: TGTGCCAGCAGCCAAATAGGACAGGGACCGTCCGAGCAGTACTTC. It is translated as CASSQIGQGPSEQYF.

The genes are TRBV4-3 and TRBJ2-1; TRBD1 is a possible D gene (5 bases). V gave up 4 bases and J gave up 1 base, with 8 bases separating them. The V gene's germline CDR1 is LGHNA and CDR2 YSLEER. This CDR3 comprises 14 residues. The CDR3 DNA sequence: TGCGCCAGCAGCCGCCAGGGTTCCTACAATGAGCAGTTCTTC. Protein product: CASSRQGSYNEQFF.

For the CDR3, the DNA is TGTGCCAGCAGCGGGGGCATCGGACAGGTTGGTCAGCCCCAGCATTTT. Protein: CASSGGIGQVGQPQHF. This sequence joins TRBV7-8 and TRBJ1-5; the match to TRBD1 covers 7 bases. Germline trimming cut 5 bases from V and 6 bases from J; bases unmatched to any gene: 13. Germline V gene data show CDR1 as SGHVS and CDR2 as FQNEAQ. The CDR3 contains 16 residues.

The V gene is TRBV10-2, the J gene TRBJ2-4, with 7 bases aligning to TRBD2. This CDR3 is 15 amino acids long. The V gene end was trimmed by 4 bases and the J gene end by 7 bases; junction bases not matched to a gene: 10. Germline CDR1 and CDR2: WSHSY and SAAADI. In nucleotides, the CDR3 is TGCGCCAGCAGTGTCGTAGCGGGCTCAGGGAACATTCAGTACTTC. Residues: CASSVVAGSGNIQYF.

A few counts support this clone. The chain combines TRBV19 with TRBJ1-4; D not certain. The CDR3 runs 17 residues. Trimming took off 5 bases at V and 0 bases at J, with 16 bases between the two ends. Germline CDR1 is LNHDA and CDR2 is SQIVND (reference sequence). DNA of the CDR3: TGTGCCAGTAGTCATTCCCCCTCTGTTGCAACTAATGAAAAACTGTTTTTT. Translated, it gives CASSHSPSVATNEKLFF.

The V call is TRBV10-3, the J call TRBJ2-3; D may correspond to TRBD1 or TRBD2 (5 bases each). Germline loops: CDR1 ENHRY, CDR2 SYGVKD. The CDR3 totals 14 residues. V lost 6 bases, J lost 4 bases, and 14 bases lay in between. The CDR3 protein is CAISRDLTADTQYF. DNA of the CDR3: TGTGCCATCAGCCGGGACCTAACGGCAGATACGCAGTATTTT.

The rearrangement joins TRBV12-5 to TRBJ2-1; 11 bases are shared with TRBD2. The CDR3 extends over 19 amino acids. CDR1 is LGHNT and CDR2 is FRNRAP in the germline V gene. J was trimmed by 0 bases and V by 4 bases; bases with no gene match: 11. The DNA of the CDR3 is TGTGCTAGTGGTTCGATCGAGGGACTAGCGGTCAGCTCCTACAATGAGCAGTTCTTC. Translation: CASGSIEGLAVSSYNEQFF.

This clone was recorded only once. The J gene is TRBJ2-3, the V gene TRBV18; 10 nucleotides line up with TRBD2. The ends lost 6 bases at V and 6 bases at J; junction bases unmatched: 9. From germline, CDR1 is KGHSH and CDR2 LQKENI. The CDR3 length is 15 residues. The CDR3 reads CASSPLAGVVDTQYF. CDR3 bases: TGTGCCAGCTCTCCGCTAGCGGGAGTTGTGGATACGCAGTATTTT.

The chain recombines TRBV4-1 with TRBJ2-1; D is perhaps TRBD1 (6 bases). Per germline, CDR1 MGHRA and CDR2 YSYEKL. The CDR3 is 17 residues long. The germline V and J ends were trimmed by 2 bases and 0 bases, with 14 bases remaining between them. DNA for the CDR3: TGCGCCAGCAGCCAAATTGGTCAGGGGTCCTCCTACAATGAGCAGTTCTTC. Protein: CASSQIGQGSSYNEQFF.

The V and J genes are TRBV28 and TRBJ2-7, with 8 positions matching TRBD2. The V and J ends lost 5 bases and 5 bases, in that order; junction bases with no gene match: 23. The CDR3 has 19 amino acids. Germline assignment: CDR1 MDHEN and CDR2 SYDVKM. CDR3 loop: CASSTIFGRASGSLNEQYF. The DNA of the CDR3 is TGTGCCAGCAGTACCATTTTTGGCAGGGCGAGCGGGAGCCTCAACGAGCAGTACTTC.

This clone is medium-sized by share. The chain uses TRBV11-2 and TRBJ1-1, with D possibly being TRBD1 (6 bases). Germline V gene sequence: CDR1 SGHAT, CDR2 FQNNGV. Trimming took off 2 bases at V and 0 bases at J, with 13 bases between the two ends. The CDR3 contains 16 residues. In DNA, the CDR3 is TGTGCCAGCAGCTTACCGACGGACAGACTGAACACTGAAGCTTTCTTT. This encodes CASSLPTDRLNTEAFF.

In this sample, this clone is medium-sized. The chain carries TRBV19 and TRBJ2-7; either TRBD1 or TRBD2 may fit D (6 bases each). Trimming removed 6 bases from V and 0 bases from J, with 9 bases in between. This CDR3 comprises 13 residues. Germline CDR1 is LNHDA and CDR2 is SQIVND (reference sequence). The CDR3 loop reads CASSRGHSYEQYF. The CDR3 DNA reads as TGTGCCAGTAGCCGGGGGCACTCCTACGAGCAGTACTTC.

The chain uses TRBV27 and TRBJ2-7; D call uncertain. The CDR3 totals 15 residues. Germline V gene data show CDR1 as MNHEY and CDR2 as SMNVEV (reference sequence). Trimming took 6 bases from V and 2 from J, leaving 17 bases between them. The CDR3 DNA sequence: TGTGCCAGCAGGAGACTGCCCGACCCAACCTACGAGCAGTACTTC. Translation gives CASRRLPDPTYEQYF.

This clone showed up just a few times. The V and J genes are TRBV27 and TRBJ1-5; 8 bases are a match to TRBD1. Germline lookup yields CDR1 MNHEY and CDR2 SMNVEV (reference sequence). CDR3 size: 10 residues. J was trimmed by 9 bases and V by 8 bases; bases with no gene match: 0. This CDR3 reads CASGTGPQHF. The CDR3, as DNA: TGTGCCAGCGGGACAGGGCCCCAGCATTTT.

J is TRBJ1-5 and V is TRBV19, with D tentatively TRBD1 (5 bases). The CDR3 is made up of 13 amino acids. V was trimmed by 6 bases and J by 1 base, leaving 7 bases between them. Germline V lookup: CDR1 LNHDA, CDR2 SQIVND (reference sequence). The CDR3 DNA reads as TGTGCCAGTAGCGGACACAGCAATCAGCCCCAGCATTTT. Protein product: CASSGHSNQPQHF.